This TCR beta chain was profiled in a study of T cells in Graves' hyperthyroidism and ophthalmopathy. Patients having uncontrolled infection, another autoimmune disease, pregnancy or lactation were not included. Thyroid ultrasound and orbital computed tomography, with clinical symptoms and serum thyroxine and TRAb, informed diagnoses. Cells are PBMCs isolated from 9 to 10 ml of fresh blood. Study-level findings and limits: The model predicted ophthalmopathy a median 6.5 months before onset.

The ends were cut back, 0 bases at V and 5 bases at J, with 17 bases in the middle. Germline loops: CDR1 MNHEY, CDR2 SVGAGI. The CDR3 covers 16 residues. Authors of the study amplified TCR beta CDR3 regions from RNA transcripts. The HTBI primer set drove a first-round RT-PCR of the TCR CDR3. TCRdb reanalysed the multiplex PCR reads using MiXCR and keeps one entry per CDR3 protein. This sample has around 200,000 distinct CDR3 sequences, with about 18% found just once. This clonotype was counted many times. Its specificity is unknown. V usage is TRBV6-5 and J usage is TRBJ2-7; D is perhaps TRBD1 (6 bases). The sample consisted of blood. The source of this sequence is a man in his forties or fifties with Graves' hyperthyroidism. The CDR3 sequence is CASSYSMQGIIDEQYF. The CDR3 region has the DNA TGTGCCAGCAGTTACTCGATGCAGGGGATAATCGACGAGCAGTACTTC.